There are many counts of the clone carrying this T cell receptor beta chain. Its antigen is not known. From 350 to 500 ng of RNA, a library with molecular barcoded alpha/delta and beta/gamma adaptors was made. TCRdb passed the reads through MiXCR, listing each CDR3 protein once. The sample consists of roughly 130,000 distinct CDR3 sequences, around 13% of them appearing once. Germline CDR1 reads LGHDT; CDR2 reads YNNKEL (reference sequence). The CDR3 runs to 13 residues. With 0 bases removed from V and 6 bases from J, the gap between germline ends came to 8 bases. The sample originates from a study of read filtering for tumor transcriptome and immune sequencing. Study details: Transcriptome libraries were built from DNase-treated RNA. IR-seq gave about 4.05 to 11 million TCR reads per sample; RNA-seq gave about 80 to 1,400. Study-wide findings and caveats: The sorted CD138-negative fraction was a mixed bone marrow immune population, not purified T cells. Dropping single-read clonotypes raised IR-seq and RNA-seq shared-clonotype correlation.

The chain has TRBV3-1 and TRBJ1-1; D uncertain. Sequencing was done on a sample of a population of CD138-negative cells sorted from bone marrow. This receptor was taken from a donor at least 40 years old with multiple myeloma. As DNA, the CDR3 is TGTGCCAGCAGCCAAGAAGGACTTTCTGAAGCTTTCTTT. As protein: CASSQEGLSEAFF.